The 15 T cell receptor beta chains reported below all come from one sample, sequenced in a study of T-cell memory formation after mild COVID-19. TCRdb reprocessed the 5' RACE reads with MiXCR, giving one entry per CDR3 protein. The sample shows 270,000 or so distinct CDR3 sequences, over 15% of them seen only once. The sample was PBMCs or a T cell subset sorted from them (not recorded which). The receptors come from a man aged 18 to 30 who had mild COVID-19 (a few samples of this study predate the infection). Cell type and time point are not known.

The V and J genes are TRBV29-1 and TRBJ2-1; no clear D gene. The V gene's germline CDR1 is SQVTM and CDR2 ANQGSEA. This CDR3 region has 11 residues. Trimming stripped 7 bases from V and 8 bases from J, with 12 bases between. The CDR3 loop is CSAAPGDEQFF. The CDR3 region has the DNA TGCAGCGCCGCCCCGGGTGATGAGCAGTTCTTC.

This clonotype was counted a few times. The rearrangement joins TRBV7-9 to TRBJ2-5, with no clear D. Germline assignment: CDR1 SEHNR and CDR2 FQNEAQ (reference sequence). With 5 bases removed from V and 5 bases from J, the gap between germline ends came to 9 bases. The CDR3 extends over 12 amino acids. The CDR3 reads CASSQTGETQYF. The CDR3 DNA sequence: TGTGCCAGCAGCCAGACCGGGGAGACCCAGTACTTC.

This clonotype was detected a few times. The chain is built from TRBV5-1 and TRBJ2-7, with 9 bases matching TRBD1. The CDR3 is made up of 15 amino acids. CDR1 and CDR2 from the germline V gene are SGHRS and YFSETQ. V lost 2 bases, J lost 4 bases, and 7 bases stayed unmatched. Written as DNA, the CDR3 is TGCGCCAGCAGCTTTCTAACAGGGGGCCTATACGAGCAGTACTTC. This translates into CASSFLTGGLYEQYF.

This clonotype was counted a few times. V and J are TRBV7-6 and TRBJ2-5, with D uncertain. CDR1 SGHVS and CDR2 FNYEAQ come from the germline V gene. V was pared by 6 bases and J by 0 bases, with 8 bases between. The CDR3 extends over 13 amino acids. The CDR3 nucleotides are TGTGCCAGCAGTACAAGGAACCAAGAGACCCAGTACTTC. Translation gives CASSTRNQETQYF.

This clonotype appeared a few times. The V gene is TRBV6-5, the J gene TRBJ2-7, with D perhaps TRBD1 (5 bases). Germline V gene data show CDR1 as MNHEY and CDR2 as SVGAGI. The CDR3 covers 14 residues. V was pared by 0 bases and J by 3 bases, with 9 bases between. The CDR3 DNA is TGTGCCAGCAGTTACTCTCGCAGGGACTACGAGCAGTACTTC. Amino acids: CASSYSRRDYEQYF.

In DNA form, the CDR3 reads TGTGCCAGCTCTTCTCCGGGGCTAAACACCGGGGAGCTGTTTTTT. This translates into CASSSPGLNTGELFF. The genes are TRBV5-5 and TRBJ2-2, with D perhaps given as TRBD1 or TRBD2 (5 bases each). V was trimmed by 7 bases and J by 2 bases, leaving 15 bases between them. The CDR3 runs to 15 residues. Germline V CDR1 and CDR2: SGHKS, YYEKEE (reference sequence).

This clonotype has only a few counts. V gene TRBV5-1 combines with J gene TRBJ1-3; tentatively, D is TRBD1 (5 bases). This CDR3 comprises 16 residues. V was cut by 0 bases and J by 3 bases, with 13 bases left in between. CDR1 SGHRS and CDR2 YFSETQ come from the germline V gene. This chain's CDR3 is CASSLAGGAHGNTIYF. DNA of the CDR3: TGCGCCAGCAGCTTGGCCGGAGGGGCGCATGGAAACACCATATATTTT.

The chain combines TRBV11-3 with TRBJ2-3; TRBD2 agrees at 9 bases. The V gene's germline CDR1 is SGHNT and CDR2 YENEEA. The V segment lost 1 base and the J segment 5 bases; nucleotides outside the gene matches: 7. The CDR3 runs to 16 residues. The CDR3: CASSLGRGGSRDTQYF. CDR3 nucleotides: TGTGCCAGCAGCTTAGGGCGGGGGGGCAGTAGAGATACGCAGTATTTT.

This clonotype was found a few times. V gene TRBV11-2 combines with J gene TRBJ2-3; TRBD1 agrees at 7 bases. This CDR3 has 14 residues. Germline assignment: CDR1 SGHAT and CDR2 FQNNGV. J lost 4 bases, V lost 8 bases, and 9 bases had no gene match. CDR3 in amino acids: CASGAQGLADTQYF. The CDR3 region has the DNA TGTGCCAGCGGCGCACAGGGGTTGGCAGATACGCAGTATTTT.

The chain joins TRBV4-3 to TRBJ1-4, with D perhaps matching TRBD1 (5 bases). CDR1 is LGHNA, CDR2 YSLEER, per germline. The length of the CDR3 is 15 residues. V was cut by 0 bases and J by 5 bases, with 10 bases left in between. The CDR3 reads CASSQDAGVNEKLFF. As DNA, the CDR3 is TGCGCCAGCAGCCAAGATGCGGGGGTGAATGAAAAACTGTTTTTT.

CDR3 sequence (DNA): TGTGCCAGCAGCTCCCCAGTTGGCTACACCTTC. Amino acids: CASSSPVGYTF. This chain joins TRBV5-8 and TRBJ1-2; D gene uncertain. The germline V gene has CDR1 SGHTS and CDR2 YDEGEE. V was cut by 3 bases and J by 7 bases, with 7 bases left in between. The CDR3 spans 11 residues. Using reference TRBV5-8 and TRBJ1-2 for the parts outside the CDR3, the full variable domain is EAGVTQSPTHLIKTRGQQATLRCSPISGHTSVYWYQQALGLGLQFLLWYDEGEERNRGNFPPRFSGRQFPNYSSELNVNALELEDSALYLCASSSPVGYTFGSGTRLTVV.

The CDR3 DNA reads TGCAGTGCTAGATATCGGATCCTCGGGGGTGAGCAGTTCTTC. Translating gives CSARYRILGGEQFF. The chain has TRBV20-1 and TRBJ2-1; D is possibly TRBD2 (6 bases). Per germline, CDR1 DFQATT and CDR2 SNEGSKA (reference sequence). The CDR3 spans 14 residues. V was shortened by 2 bases and J by 9 bases, with 17 bases between the two germline ends.

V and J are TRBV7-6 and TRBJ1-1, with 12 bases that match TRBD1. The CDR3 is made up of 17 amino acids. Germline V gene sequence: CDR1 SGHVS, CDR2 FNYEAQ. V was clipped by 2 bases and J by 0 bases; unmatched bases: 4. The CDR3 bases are TGTGCCAGCAGCTTATTCCGGGACAGGGGGCTGAACACTGAAGCTTTCTTT. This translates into CASSLFRDRGLNTEAFF.

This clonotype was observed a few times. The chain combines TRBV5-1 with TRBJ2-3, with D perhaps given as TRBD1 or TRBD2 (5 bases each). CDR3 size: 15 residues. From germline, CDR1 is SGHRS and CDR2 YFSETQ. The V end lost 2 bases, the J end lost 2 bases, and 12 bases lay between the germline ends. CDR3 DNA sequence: TGCGCCAGCAGCTTTGCGGGTGGGGCCACAGATACGCAGTATTTT. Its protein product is CASSFAGGATDTQYF.

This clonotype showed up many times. The CDR3 DNA sequence: TGTGCCAGCAGTCGAGGGTCCGGCACCGGGGAGCTGTTTTTT. Translated, it gives CASSRGSGTGELFF. The chain couples TRBV3-1 to TRBJ2-2; D may be TRBD2 (5 bases). The germline V gene has CDR1 LGHDT and CDR2 YNNKEL (reference sequence). V was trimmed by 6 bases and J by 4 bases, leaving 12 bases between them. The CDR3 contains 14 residues.